The 23 T cell receptor beta chains given below trace back to one sample, sequenced in a study of CD8+ T cells in alopecia areata. Treatment here: oral pan-JAK inhibitor, 5-10 mg twice daily. RNA extraction and reverse transcription yielded cDNA as sequencing template. Repertoires were generated with immunoSEQ multiplex PCR, while TCRdb's copy carries only in-frame clones and drops some. Of about 64,000 clones listed, roughly 50% are singletons. Sequences were derived from CD8+ T cells sorted from blood, sampled around week 37, from a patient treated with tofacitinib. The receptors here all came from a human donor with alopecia areata.

Only a few counts were recorded for this clone. V gene TRBV7-9 combines with J gene TRBJ2-4, with no clear D. CDR3 size: 15 residues. The germline V gene has CDR1 SEHNR and CDR2 FQNEAQ (reference sequence). Trimming shortened V by 1 base and J by 0 bases, and 7 bases separated the two germline ends. CDR3 amino acids: CASSLGGAAKNIQYF. DNA for the CDR3: TGTGCCAGCAGCTTAGGCGGAGCAGCCAAAAACATTCAGTACTTC.

This clone occurred a few times. The chain couples TRBV5-1 to TRBJ2-2; TRBD1 matches 8 bases. CDR1 is SGHRS, CDR2 YFSETQ, per germline. CDR3 size: 14 residues. V dropped 4 bases and J dropped 4; count of bases not matched to a gene: 3. The CDR3 sequence: CASSGQGPTGELFF. Here the CDR3 DNA reads TGCGCCAGCAGCGGACAGGGCCCCACCGGGGAGCTGTTTTTT.

The J gene is TRBJ2-3, the V gene TRBV7-9, with 8 nucleotides matching TRBD2. Per germline, CDR1 SEHNR and CDR2 FQNEAQ (reference sequence). V was clipped by 5 bases and J by 10 bases; unmatched bases: 8. CDR3 length: 13 residues. CDR3 region: CASSTTGLAAQYF. As DNA, the CDR3 is TGTGCCAGCAGCACCACAGGACTAGCTGCGCAGTATTTT.

The table lists this clone with a few counts. V usage is TRBV4-1 and J usage is TRBJ2-3; no clear D gene. This CDR3 spans 13 amino acids. The V end lost 0 bases, the J end lost 6 bases, and 7 bases lay between the germline ends. The V gene's germline CDR1 is MGHRA and CDR2 YSYEKL. CDR3 nucleotides: TGCGCCAGCAGCCAAGATCGAATGGATACGCAGTATTTT. Translation: CASSQDRMDTQYF.

The table lists this clone with a few counts. V is TRBV10-3 and J is TRBJ2-1; D is possibly TRBD1 (6 bases). Trimming shortened V by 2 bases and J by 10 bases, and 12 bases separated the two germline ends. The CDR3 has 13 residues. In germline, CDR1 is ENHRY, CDR2 SYGVKD. The CDR3 nucleotides are TGTGCCATCAGTGAGGATAATGGGACAGAGCAGTTCTTC. Its translation is CAISEDNGTEQFF.

The chain combines TRBV2 with TRBJ2-1; perhaps D is TRBD1 or TRBD2 (6 bases each). Germline assignment: CDR1 SNHLY and CDR2 FYNNEI. The V gene lost 8 bases and the J gene lost 6 bases, with 17 bases spanning the gap. The CDR3 is made up of 14 amino acids. The CDR3 DNA reads as TGTGCCAGCTCCGGAGGGGGACGGCTCAATGAGCAGTTCTTC. Its protein product is CASSGGGRLNEQFF.

This chain links TRBV29-1 with TRBJ2-5, with a tentative D call TRBD2 (5 bases). V lost 3 bases and J lost 5, with 13 bases in between. Per germline, CDR1 SQVTM and CDR2 ANQGSEA. The CDR3 sequence is 13 residues long. The CDR3 sequence: CSVEWERSETQYF. The CDR3 DNA reads as TGCAGCGTTGAGTGGGAGAGGAGTGAGACCCAGTACTTC.

The V and J genes are TRBV29-1 and TRBJ1-2, with a weak D call TRBD1 (6 bases). Trimming took off 6 bases at V and 4 bases at J, with 36 bases between the two ends. CDR3 size: 20 residues. Per the germline V gene, CDR1 is SQVTM and CDR2 is ANQGSEA. The CDR3 is CSVPELPDPYRGGGFYGYTF. The CDR3, as DNA: TGCAGCGTCCCCGAGTTACCCGATCCTTATCGAGGGGGGGGGTTCTATGGCTACACCTTC.

The chain combines TRBV10-1 with TRBJ2-5; 13 bases line up with TRBD2. The CDR3 extends over 16 amino acids. Per the germline V gene, CDR1 is WNHNN and CDR2 is SYGVQD (reference sequence). V shed 4 bases and J 5 bases; nucleotides not matched to a gene: 7. The chain's CDR3 is CASSGTSGRRMETQYF. In nucleotides, the CDR3 is TGCGCCAGCAGTGGGACTAGCGGGAGAAGGATGGAGACCCAGTACTTC.

This clone was counted a single time. This chain joins TRBV29-1 and TRBJ2-7, with D tentatively TRBD1 (6 bases). V dropped 6 bases and J dropped 2 bases, with 17 bases sitting between them. Germline CDR1 and CDR2: SQVTM and ANQGSEA. The CDR3 length is 14 residues. The CDR3 region is CSVRRTDLPYEQYF. CDR3 sequence (DNA): TGCAGCGTGAGGAGGACAGACTTACCCTACGAGCAGTACTTC.

This clone was picked up a small number of times. This chain joins TRBV4-1 and TRBJ2-7; TRBD2 matches 10 bases. V lost 4 bases to trimming and J lost 5 bases; unmatched junction nucleotides: 8. Germline V gives CDR1 MGHRA, CDR2 YSYEKL. There are 15 residues in the CDR3. CDR3 sequence reads: CASSPGTSAANEQYF. For the CDR3, the DNA is TGCGCCAGCAGCCCCGGGACTAGCGCCGCCAACGAGCAGTACTTC.

This clone turned up a few times. The chain combines TRBV5-1 with TRBJ2-7; D is unclear. Germline CDR1 is SGHRS and CDR2 is YFSETQ. V was clipped by 2 bases and J by 6 bases, with 18 bases between them. The CDR3 sequence is 15 residues long. The CDR3 reads CASSLVEGLNLEQYF. The CDR3 region has the DNA TGCGCCAGCAGCTTAGTTGAAGGGCTCAACCTCGAGCAGTACTTC.

The gene calls are TRBV7-8 and TRBJ2-7; D is perhaps TRBD2 (6 bases). Trimming left V 5 bases short and J 0 bases short, with 14 bases between. Germline CDR1 reads SGHVS; CDR2 reads FQNEAQ. CDR3 length equals 15 residues. CDR3 nucleotides: TGTGCCAGCAGCCCCGGACGGACTATCTCCTACGAGCAGTACTTC. Its translation is CASSPGRTISYEQYF.

The DNA for the CDR3 is TGTGCCATCAGGACTACCGGGACAGGGACCGACGAGCAGTACTTC. Translating it yields CAIRTTGTGTDEQYF. The chain combines TRBV10-3 with TRBJ2-7; 9 nucleotides agree with TRBD1. CDR1 and CDR2 (germline): ENHRY, SYGVKD. This CDR3 region has 15 residues. The J segment lost 5 bases and the V segment lost 6 bases, leaving 11 bases of the junction unmatched.

This clone appeared a few times. The J gene is TRBJ2-1, the V gene TRBV29-1; TRBD2 is a possible D gene (5 bases). From germline, CDR1 is SQVTM and CDR2 ANQGSEA. The V end lost 4 bases, the J end lost 7 bases, and 8 bases lay between the germline ends. The CDR3 is 11 amino acids. The CDR3 region has the DNA TGCAGCGTTGTGTCGGGGAATGAGCAGTTCTTC. It codes for CSVVSGNEQFF.

The chain uses TRBV1 and TRBJ2-5; no DNA check was done on the table's D call, TRBD2. TRBV1 is flagged as a pseudogene. The CDR3 contains 14 residues. The CDR3 region is CTSSPSGDQETQYF. The CDR3 coding sequence is TGCACCAGCAGCCCGTCGGGGGACCAAGAGACCCAGTACTTC.

V and J are TRBV2 and TRBJ1-2; tentatively, D is TRBD1 (5 bases). V lost 7 bases and J lost 6, with 33 bases in between. This CDR3 is 19 amino acids long. Germline V gene sequence: CDR1 SNHLY, CDR2 FYNNEI. CDR3 DNA sequence: TGTGCCAGCACTGCCGGACCGAACATGGGACCAACGCCCCTCGATGGCTACACCTTC. This codes for CASTAGPNMGPTPLDGYTF. Full variable domain (remainder filled in from reference TRBV2 and TRBJ1-2): EPEVTQTPSHQVTQMGQEVILRCVPISNHLYFYWYRQILGQKVEFLVSFYNNEISEKSEIFDDQFSVERPDGSNFTLKIRSTKLEDSAMYFCASTAGPNMGPTPLDGYTFGSGTRLTVV.

The chain recombines TRBV13 with TRBJ2-7; no reliable D call. This CDR3 is 11 amino acids long. V was shortened by 6 bases and J by 6 bases, with 9 bases between the two germline ends. Germline CDR1 reads PRHDT; CDR2 reads FYEKMQ (reference sequence). The CDR3 loop reads CASRGGPEQYF. The CDR3 DNA reads TGTGCCAGCAGAGGCGGACCCGAGCAGTACTTC.

The chain has TRBV6-1 and TRBJ2-3, with 7 positions matching TRBD2. The germline V gene has CDR1 MNHNS and CDR2 SASEGT. This CDR3 has 17 residues. Unmatched junction bases numbered 10, after V lost 4 bases and J lost 0 bases. CDR3 loop: CASSVDREVSSTDTQYF. CDR3 in DNA: TGTGCCAGCAGTGTCGATCGGGAGGTCTCTAGCACAGATACGCAGTATTTT.

The rearrangement uses TRBV7-9 and TRBJ2-5; D ambiguous. CDR1 is SEHNR, CDR2 FQNEAQ, per germline (reference sequence). The CDR3 consists of 13 residues. With 6 bases removed from V and 5 bases from J, the gap between germline ends came to 13 bases. This chain's CDR3 is CASRQVGSETQYF. The DNA for the CDR3 is TGTGCCAGCAGACAAGTAGGGTCTGAGACCCAGTACTTC.

This clone was found once. The chain links TRBV29-1 to TRBJ1-5; D gene ambiguous. Per the germline V gene, CDR1 is SQVTM and CDR2 is ANQGSEA. Trimming took off 4 bases at V and 6 bases at J, with 1 base between the two ends. This CDR3 is built from 9 residues. CDR3 DNA sequence: TGCAGCGTTGGTCAGCCCCAGCATTTT. This translates into CSVGQPQHF.

The chain uses TRBV14 and TRBJ2-1; tentative D call: TRBD2 (6 bases). This CDR3 is 13 amino acids long. With 3 bases removed from V and 4 bases from J, the gap between germline ends came to 7 bases. The germline gives CDR1 SGHDN, CDR2 FVKESK. The CDR3: CASSHGTYNEQFF. The CDR3 nucleotides are TGTGCCAGCAGCCATGGGACTTACAATGAGCAGTTCTTC.

This rearrangement joins TRBV29-1 to TRBJ2-5, with 7 bases identical to TRBD2. Germline V CDR1 and CDR2: SQVTM, ANQGSEA. The V segment lost 6 bases and the J segment 5 bases; nucleotides outside the gene matches: 21. The CDR3 has 17 amino acids. CDR3 sequence reads: CSVRESGGAEMRETQYF. CDR3 sequence (DNA): TGCAGCGTGAGGGAGTCGGGGGGAGCTGAGATGAGGGAGACCCAGTACTTC.